Given below is one T cell receptor beta chain in context. Its antigen remains unidentified. Criteria for exclusion of patients were uncontrolled infection, other autoimmune disease, pregnancy or lactation. The sample originates from a study of T cells in Graves' hyperthyroidism and ophthalmopathy. The study's findings and limits: In the analysis, a 13 V-J model separated ophthalmopathy from stable hyperthyroidism.

V lost 4 bases and J lost 8, with 7 bases in between. CDR1 SGHDN and CDR2 FVKESK come from the germline V gene. This CDR3 is 11 amino acids long. Regions amplified from RNA transcripts were the TCR beta CDR3 regions. The HTBI set primed first-round TCR CDR3 RT-PCR. From the multiplex PCR reads, TCRdb called clonotypes with MiXCR, one entry per CDR3 protein. The sample carries about 270,000 distinct CDR3 sequences, over 20% recorded once. The sample comprised blood. V and J are TRBV14 and TRBJ2-3, with D unclear. This receptor was identified in a man aged 30 to 45 with Graves' ophthalmopathy. The CDR3 here is CASSRGPTQYF. The CDR3 DNA sequence: TGTGCCAGCAGCCGCGGACCTACGCAGTATTTT.